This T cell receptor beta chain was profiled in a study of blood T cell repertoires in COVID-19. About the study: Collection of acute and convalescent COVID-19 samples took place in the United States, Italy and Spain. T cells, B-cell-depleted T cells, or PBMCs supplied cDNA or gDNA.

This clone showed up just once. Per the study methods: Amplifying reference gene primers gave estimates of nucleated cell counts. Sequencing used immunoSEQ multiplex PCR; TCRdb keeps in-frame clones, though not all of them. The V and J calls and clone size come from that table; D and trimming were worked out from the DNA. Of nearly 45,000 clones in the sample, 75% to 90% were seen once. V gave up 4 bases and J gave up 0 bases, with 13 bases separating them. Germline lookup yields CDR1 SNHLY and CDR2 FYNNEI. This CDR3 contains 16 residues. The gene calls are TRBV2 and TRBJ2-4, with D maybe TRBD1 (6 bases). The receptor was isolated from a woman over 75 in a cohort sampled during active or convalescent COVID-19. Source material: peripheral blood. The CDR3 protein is CASSGGQELAKNIQYF. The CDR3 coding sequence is TGTGCCAGCAGTGGGGGACAAGAACTAGCCAAAAACATTCAGTACTTC. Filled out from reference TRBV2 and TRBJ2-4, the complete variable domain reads EPEVTQTPSHQVTQMGQEVILRCVPISNHLYFYWYRQILGQKVEFLVSFYNNEISEKSEIFDDQFSVERPDGSNFTLKIRSTKLEDSAMYFCASSGGQELAKNIQYFGAGTRLSVL.